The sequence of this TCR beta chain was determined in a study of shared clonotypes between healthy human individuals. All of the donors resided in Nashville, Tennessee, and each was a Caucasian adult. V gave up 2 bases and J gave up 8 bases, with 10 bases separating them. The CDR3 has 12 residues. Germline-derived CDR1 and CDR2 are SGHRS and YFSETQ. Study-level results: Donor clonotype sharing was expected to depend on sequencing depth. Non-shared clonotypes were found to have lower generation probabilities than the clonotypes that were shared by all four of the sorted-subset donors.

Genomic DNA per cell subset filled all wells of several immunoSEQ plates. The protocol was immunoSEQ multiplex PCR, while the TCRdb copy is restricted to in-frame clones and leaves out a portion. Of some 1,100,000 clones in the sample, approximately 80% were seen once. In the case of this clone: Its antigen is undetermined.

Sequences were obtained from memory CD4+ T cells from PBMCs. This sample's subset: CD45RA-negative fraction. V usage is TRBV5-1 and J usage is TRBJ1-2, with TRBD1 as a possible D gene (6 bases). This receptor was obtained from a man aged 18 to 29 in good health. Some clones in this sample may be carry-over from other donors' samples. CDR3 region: CASSFPGDGYTF. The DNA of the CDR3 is TGCGCCAGCAGCTTCCCAGGGGACGGCTACACCTTC. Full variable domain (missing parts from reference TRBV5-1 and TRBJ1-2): KAGVTQTPRYLIKTRGQQVTLSCSPISGHRSVSWYQQTPGQGLQFLFEYFSETQRNKGNFPGRFSGRQFSNSRSEMNVSTLELGDSALYLCASSFPGDGYTFGSGTRLTVV.